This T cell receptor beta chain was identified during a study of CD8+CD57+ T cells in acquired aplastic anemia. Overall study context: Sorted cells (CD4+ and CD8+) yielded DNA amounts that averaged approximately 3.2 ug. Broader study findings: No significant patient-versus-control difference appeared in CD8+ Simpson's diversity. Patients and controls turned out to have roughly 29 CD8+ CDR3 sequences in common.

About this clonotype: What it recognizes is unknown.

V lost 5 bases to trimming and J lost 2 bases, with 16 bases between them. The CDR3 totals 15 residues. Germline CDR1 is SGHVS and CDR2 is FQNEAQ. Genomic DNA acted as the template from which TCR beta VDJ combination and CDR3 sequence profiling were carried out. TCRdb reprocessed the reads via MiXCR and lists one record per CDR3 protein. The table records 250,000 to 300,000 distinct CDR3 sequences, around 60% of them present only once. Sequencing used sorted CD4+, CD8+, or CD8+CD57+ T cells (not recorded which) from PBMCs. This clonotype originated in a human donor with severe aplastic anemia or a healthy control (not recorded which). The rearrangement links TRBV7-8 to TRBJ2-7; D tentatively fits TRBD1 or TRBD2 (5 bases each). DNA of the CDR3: TGTGCCAGCAGCCCGCGTGAGGGGACCGCCTACGAGCAGTACTTC. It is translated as CASSPREGTAYEQYF.